The 8 T cell receptor beta chains in this list originate from one sample, sequenced in a study of cytomegalovirus exposure and HLA in healthy donors. 60 Vbeta and 13 Jbeta primers were used in PCR. The assay was immunoSEQ multiplex PCR, and TCRdb's table has in-frame clones only and misses some. The sample shows some 150,000 clones, roughly 84% of them seen only once. Sample: PBMCs. These receptor sequences come from a male donor in good health and CMV-seronegative.

This clone appeared once. J is TRBJ1-3 and V is TRBV6-1, with unresolved D. Trimming removed 1 base from V and 0 bases from J, with 7 bases in between. The CDR3 is 15 amino acids. Germline CDR1 is MNHNS and CDR2 is SASEGT. CDR3 amino acids: CASSEVAGSGNTIYF. The CDR3 DNA is TGTGCCAGCAGTGAAGTTGCGGGCTCTGGAAACACCATATATTTT.

J is TRBJ1-2 and V is TRBV28; 9 nucleotides agree with TRBD1. Germline V gene data show CDR1 as MDHEN and CDR2 as SYDVKM. CDR3 length: 14 amino acids. V lost 7 bases, J lost 6 bases, and 9 bases stayed unmatched. CDR3 sequence: CASTGRDRVDGYTF. DNA for the CDR3: TGTGCCAGCACCGGTCGGGACAGGGTGGATGGCTACACCTTC.

The J gene is TRBJ1-1, the V gene TRBV7-3; D may be TRBD1 (5 bases). CDR3 length: 15 residues. Between the trimmed V and J ends, which lost 5 bases and 3 bases, there was a span of 16 bases. From germline, CDR1 is SGHTA and CDR2 FQGTGA. CDR3 bases: TGTGCCAGCAGCCCCTCACGGGGGTACGACACTGAAGCTTTCTTT. Translation gives CASSPSRGYDTEAFF. The entire variable domain, with the rest obtained from reference TRBV7-3 and TRBJ1-1, is as follows: GAGVSQTPSNKVTEKGKYVELRCDPISGHTALYWYRQSLGQGPEFLIYFQGTGAADDSGLPNDRFFAVRPEGSVSTLKIQRTERGDSAVYLCASSPSRGYDTEAFFGQGTRLTVV.

A few counts support this clone. Written as DNA, the CDR3 is TGCGCCAGTATGCTCTGGGGGCCCTCGGATTCACCCCTCCACTTT. This translates into CASMLWGPSDSPLHF. The rearrangement uses TRBV5-1 and TRBJ1-6; a possible D gene is TRBD1 (6 bases). The ends were cut back, 8 bases at V and 8 bases at J, with 20 bases in the middle. The CDR3 loop spans 15 amino acids. Per the germline V gene, CDR1 is SGHRS and CDR2 is YFSETQ.

The sample holds a few counts of this clone. The rearrangement links TRBV5-1 to TRBJ2-3; 12 bases agree with TRBD2. Germline CDR1 reads SGHRS; CDR2 reads YFSETQ. The CDR3 runs 18 residues. V shed 0 bases, J shed 0 bases, and the junction held 5 bases outside the gene matches. CDR3 DNA: TGCGCCAGCAGCTTGGTGACTAGCGGGGGAATTAGCACAGATACGCAGTATTTT. It codes for CASSLVTSGGISTDTQYF. Together with reference TRBV5-1 and TRBJ2-3, the CDR3 gives the full variable domain: KAGVTQTPRYLIKTRGQQVTLSCSPISGHRSVSWYQQTPGQGLQFLFEYFSETQRNKGNFPGRFSGRQFSNSRSEMNVSTLELGDSALYLCASSLVTSGGISTDTQYFGPGTRLTVL.

The V and J genes are TRBV7-6 and TRBJ1-5; weak D call: TRBD1 (6 bases). CDR1 and CDR2 (germline): SGHVS, FNYEAQ. The CDR3 totals 15 residues. The V end lost 0 bases, the J end lost 4 bases, and 10 bases lay between the germline ends. DNA of the CDR3: TGTGCCAGCAGCTTAGCACCGCAGGGGAATCAGCCCCAGCATTTT. It specifies CASSLAPQGNQPQHF.

The chain links TRBV7-6 to TRBJ2-5; a weak D match, TRBD2 (6 bases). The DNA end is more similar to TRBJ2-7, so the J call may be wrong. This CDR3 is 16 amino acids long. Per the germline V gene, CDR1 is SGHVS and CDR2 is FNYEAQ. CDR3: CASSLAAGSGAYEQYF. The CDR3 DNA sequence: TGTGCCAGCAGCTTAGCGGCCGGTAGCGGAGCTTACGAGCAGTACTTC.

The chain recombines TRBV9 with TRBJ1-4; perhaps TRBD1 as D (6 bases). Per the germline V gene, CDR1 is SGDLS and CDR2 is YYNGEE. Trimming removed 5 bases from V and 1 base from J, with 18 bases in between. This CDR3 spans 17 amino acids. CDR3 residues: CASSLGVGAGTNEKLFF. The CDR3 DNA sequence: TGTGCCAGCAGTCTCGGCGTGGGGGCAGGAACTAATGAAAAACTGTTTTTT.